These 25 T cell receptor beta chains originate from one sample sequenced in a study of T-cell reconstitution after alpha-beta-depleted transplantation in children. Unique molecular identifiers featured in how the TCRbeta library was prepared. TCRdb recomputed calls from the PCR reads with MiXCR, one row per CDR3 protein. Here the sample spans about 300,000 distinct CDR3 sequences, about 9.5% being singletons. This specimen was PBMCs, taken before TCRalphabeta/CD19-depleted stem cell transplant. The receptors here all came from a boy under two years old with acute myeloid leukemia, due to receive a stem cell transplant.

The sample holds a few counts of this clonotype. The chain is built from TRBV12-3 or TRBV12-4 and TRBJ2-5; a weak D match, TRBD2 (6 bases). V lost 1 base and J lost 7, with 10 bases in between. The CDR3 length is 13 residues. The CDR3 here is CASSLVGAGTQYF. CDR3 DNA sequence: TGTGCCAGCAGTTTAGTGGGAGCGGGGACCCAGTACTTC.

This clonotype was recorded many times. This rearrangement joins TRBV27 to TRBJ2-1; D perhaps matches TRBD1 (5 bases). Germline CDR1 MNHEY, CDR2 SMNVEV (reference sequence). There are 14 residues in the CDR3. V gave up 2 bases and J gave up 4 bases, with 9 bases separating them. The CDR3 DNA is TGTGCCAGCAGTTTAGGGGCAGTTTACAATGAGCAGTTCTTC. This encodes CASSLGAVYNEQFF.

The J gene is TRBJ2-1, the V gene TRBV7-2, with 11 bases identical to TRBD2. The CDR3 covers 17 residues. The V and J ends lost 1 base and 4 bases, in that order; junction bases with no gene match: 6. CDR1 and CDR2 (germline): SGHTA, FQGNSA. The CDR3 sequence: CASSLVGLADLYNEQFF. CDR3 sequence (DNA): TGTGCCAGCAGCTTAGTGGGACTAGCGGACCTTTACAATGAGCAGTTCTTC.

This clonotype was counted ten times or more. This chain links TRBV9 with TRBJ2-2, with D maybe TRBD1 (5 bases). V gave up 4 bases and J gave up 0 bases, with 13 bases separating them. Germline CDR1 SGDLS, CDR2 YYNGEE. This CDR3 comprises 16 residues. The CDR3 loop is CASSPLNRPNTGELFF. The CDR3 nucleotides are TGTGCCAGCAGCCCTCTTAACAGGCCGAACACCGGGGAGCTGTTTTTT. Full variable domain (missing parts from reference TRBV9 and TRBJ2-2): DSGVTQTPKHLITATGQRVTLRCSPRSGDLSVYWYQQSLDQGLQFLIQYYNGEERAKGNILERFSAQQFPDLHSELNLSSLELGDSALYFCASSPLNRPNTGELFFGEGSRLTVL.

This clonotype came up many times. The J gene is TRBJ2-7, the V gene TRBV13; D gene unclear. Germline-derived CDR1 and CDR2 are PRHDT and FYEKMQ (reference sequence). The CDR3 covers 15 residues. The V end was cut by 5 bases, the J end by 1 base, with 15 bases between. For the CDR3, the DNA is TGTGCCAGCAGCCCCCTGGGTCCCAGTTCCTACGAGCAGTACTTC. This encodes CASSPLGPSSYEQYF.

Many counts were recorded for this clonotype. V gene TRBV6-5 combines with J gene TRBJ2-3; D call uncertain. This CDR3 is 15 amino acids long. Germline V gene lookup returns CDR1 MNHEY and CDR2 SVGAGI. The V gene lost 2 bases and the J gene lost 0 bases, with 9 bases spanning the gap. The DNA of the CDR3 is TGTGCCAGCAGTTACGACCGCCCTAGCACAGATACGCAGTATTTT. Its protein product is CASSYDRPSTDTQYF.

This clonotype was seen many times. The chain links TRBV28 to TRBJ2-5; D is perhaps TRBD1 (5 bases). V lost 8 bases, J lost 5 bases, and 18 bases lay in between. This CDR3 is 14 amino acids long. Germline loops: CDR1 MDHEN, CDR2 SYDVKM. The CDR3 DNA is TGTGCCAGCGCGAGACAGAGTCACTATGAGACCCAGTACTTC. It codes for CASARQSHYETQYF.

The chain carries TRBV12-3 or TRBV12-4 and TRBJ1-5; TRBD1 is a possible D gene (6 bases). This CDR3 is 15 amino acids long. Trimming pared 4 bases from V and 3 bases from J, leaving 13 bases between. CDR3 loop: CASSSLGQYNQPQHF. The CDR3 DNA sequence: TGTGCCAGCAGTTCCTTAGGACAGTACAATCAGCCCCAGCATTTT.

This clonotype was recorded many times. CDR3 sequence reads: CASSPPGLAVNEQFF. The CDR3 nucleotides read TGTGCCAGCAGCCCGCCGGGACTAGCGGTAAATGAGCAGTTCTTC. The chain couples TRBV9 to TRBJ2-1; TRBD2 aligns across 11 bases. Trimming took 4 bases from V and 7 from J; bases not matched to a gene: 7. Germline assignment: CDR1 SGDLS and CDR2 YYNGEE. CDR3 size: 15 residues.

The J gene is TRBJ2-7, the V gene TRBV12-3 or TRBV12-4, with 9 bases fitting TRBD1. J gave up 2 bases and V 3 bases, and 14 bases lay outside the gene matches. The CDR3 sequence is 18 residues long. CDR3 bases: TGTGCCAGCAGTTTCAACAGGGGGCTATTTAGGGTAACCTACGAGCAGTACTTC. Translating it yields CASSFNRGLFRVTYEQYF.

This clonotype was seen many times. The chain couples TRBV5-1 to TRBJ2-7; 8 bases align to TRBD1. V shed 0 bases, J shed 5 bases, and the junction held 4 bases outside the gene matches. Looked up from germline, CDR1 is SGHRS and CDR2 is YFSETQ. The CDR3 length is 14 residues. This CDR3 reads CASSLGTGNDEQYF. CDR3 DNA: TGCGCCAGCAGCTTGGGGACAGGGAACGACGAGCAGTACTTC.

This clonotype was found many times. This chain connects TRBV4-3 to TRBJ2-2; 9 nucleotides match TRBD1. Trimming at V came to 1 base and at J to 4 bases, leaving 7 bases not matched to a gene. CDR1 is LGHNA and CDR2 is YSLEER in the germline V gene. The CDR3 extends over 17 amino acids. In DNA, the CDR3 is TGCGCCAGCAGCCAAGGTCCCGGGACAGGGATCACCGGGGAGCTGTTTTTT. Its translation: CASSQGPGTGITGELFF.

This clonotype occurred many times. The rearrangement joins TRBV20-1 to TRBJ1-4; D call uncertain. This CDR3 has 15 residues. Trimming stripped 6 bases from V and 4 bases from J, with 18 bases between. CDR1 and CDR2 (germline): DFQATT, SNEGSKA (reference sequence). CDR3 coding DNA: TGCAGTGCCGCCCCCGGGCAGGTGGTTAATGAAAAACTGTTTTTT. Translating it yields CSAAPGQVVNEKLFF.

This clonotype appeared many times. The J gene is TRBJ2-2, the V gene TRBV5-1; D is possibly TRBD1 or TRBD2 (6 bases each). Trimming left V 0 bases short and J 3 bases short, with 21 bases between. From germline, CDR1 is SGHRS and CDR2 YFSETQ. CDR3 length equals 19 residues. In DNA, the CDR3 is TGCGCCAGCAGCTTGGGGCAGGGGACGCGGGAATTCGACACCGGGGAGCTGTTTTTT. It codes for CASSLGQGTREFDTGELFF.

This clonotype has only a few counts. V gene TRBV28 combines with J gene TRBJ2-5; D is perhaps TRBD1 or TRBD2 (5 bases each). The ends were cut back, 1 base at V and 5 bases at J, with 11 bases in the middle. In germline, CDR1 is MDHEN, CDR2 SYDVKM. The CDR3 length is 14 residues. The chain's CDR3 is CASSLSAWGETQYF. CDR3 nucleotide sequence: TGTGCCAGCAGTTTATCTGCGTGGGGGGAGACCCAGTACTTC.

There are many counts of this clonotype. The chain is built from TRBV6-5 and TRBJ2-7, with D uncertain. CDR3 length: 15 amino acids. Germline V gene data show CDR1 as MNHEY and CDR2 as SVGAGI. Trimming removed 0 bases from V and 7 bases from J, with 16 bases in between. CDR3 sequence reads: CASSYSTLVTVEQYF. For the CDR3, the DNA is TGTGCCAGCAGTTACTCGACGTTGGTAACAGTTGAGCAGTACTTC.

In regard to this clonotype: This may stem from a read error, because a much larger clone lies one nucleotide away. The chain combines TRBV20-1 with TRBJ1-2; D remains ambiguous. CDR1 and CDR2 from the germline V gene are DFQATT and SNEGSKA (reference sequence). This CDR3 comprises 16 residues. CDR3 DNA sequence: TGCTGTGCTAGAGATCCTCCTCTCCGGGTTATCTATGGCTACACCTTC. Encoded protein: CCARDPPLRVIYGYTF.

This clonotype was counted at least ten times. This chain connects TRBV7-2 to TRBJ2-7; 7 bases are shared with TRBD1. Germline loops: CDR1 SGHTA, CDR2 FQGNSA. The CDR3 has 14 residues. V lost 0 bases, J lost 4 bases, and 3 bases stayed unmatched. The DNA for the CDR3 is TGTGCCAGCAGCTTAGCGGACAGGCGATACGAGCAGTACTTC. Translated, it gives CASSLADRRYEQYF. The entire variable domain, with the rest obtained from reference TRBV7-2 and TRBJ2-7, is as follows: GAGVSQSPSNKVTEKGKDVELRCDPISGHTALYWYRQSLGQGLEFLIYFQGNSAPDKSGLPSDRFSAERTGGSVSTLTIQRTQQEDSAVYLCASSLADRRYEQYFGPGTRLTVT.

This clonotype showed up many times. CDR3 in amino acids: CSARDPRQGLHEQYF. The CDR3 DNA sequence: TGCAGTGCTAGAGATCCCCGACAGGGCCTCCACGAGCAGTACTTC. The chain links TRBV20-1 to TRBJ2-7, with 7 bases fitting TRBD1. J lost 5 bases, V lost 0 bases, and 10 bases had no gene match. Germline CDR1 and CDR2: DFQATT and SNEGSKA (reference sequence). The CDR3 consists of 15 residues.

This clonotype was seen ten or more times. The chain combines TRBV11-2 with TRBJ2-3; no reliable D call. The V gene's germline CDR1 is SGHAT and CDR2 FQNNGV. V was shortened by 1 base and J by 0 bases, with 11 bases between the two germline ends. This CDR3 is 16 amino acids long. This CDR3 is CASSLVVTASTDTQYF. The CDR3 nucleotides are TGTGCCAGCAGCTTAGTAGTGACGGCCAGCACAGATACGCAGTATTTT.

This clonotype occurred many times. The CDR3 coding sequence is TGTGCCATCAGCCAGGGGGCGGCCAAAAACATTCAGTACTTC. Protein product: CAISQGAAKNIQYF. The J gene is TRBJ2-4, the V gene TRBV10-3; 8 nucleotides line up with TRBD1. J was trimmed by 1 base and V by 6 bases; bases with no gene match: 2. Germline V lookup: CDR1 ENHRY, CDR2 SYGVKD. The CDR3 covers 14 residues.

This clonotype appeared many times. The chain links TRBV11-2 to TRBJ1-2; TRBD1 matches 9 bases. The junction had 13 bases not matched to a gene; V was cut back by 4 bases and J by 4 bases. Germline V CDR1 and CDR2: SGHAT, FQNNGV. This CDR3 contains 17 residues. The CDR3 DNA reads TGTGCCAGCAGCTATCCGGGACAGGGCCTACCCTTCTATGGCTACACCTTC. As protein: CASSYPGQGLPFYGYTF.

This clonotype appeared a few times. V gene TRBV5-1 combines with J gene TRBJ2-3, with D tentatively TRBD1 or TRBD2 (5 bases each). In germline, CDR1 is SGHRS, CDR2 YFSETQ. The CDR3 spans 14 residues. The ends were cut back, 0 bases at V and 2 bases at J, with 7 bases in the middle. The CDR3 spells CASSLGGFTDTQYF. The DNA for the CDR3 is TGCGCCAGCAGCTTGGGGGGGTTCACAGATACGCAGTATTTT.

The sample holds many counts of this clonotype. The genes are TRBV28 and TRBJ2-1, with 13 bases that match TRBD2. The V gene end was trimmed by 3 bases and the J gene end by 6 bases; junction bases not matched to a gene: 5. This CDR3 spans 16 amino acids. Looked up from germline, CDR1 is MDHEN and CDR2 is SYDVKM. The CDR3 bases are TGTGCCAGCAGTTTTAGGACTAGCGGGGGAGGCAATGAGCAGTTCTTC. Protein: CASSFRTSGGGNEQFF.

This clonotype occurred many times. V usage is TRBV6-5 and J usage is TRBJ2-3; the match to TRBD2 covers 12 bases. CDR1 and CDR2 (germline): MNHEY, SVGAGI. V shed 0 bases, J shed 1 base, and the junction held 5 bases outside the gene matches. CDR3 length equals 18 residues. The CDR3 loop reads CASSYSMGLAGGTDTQYF. The DNA for the CDR3 is TGTGCCAGCAGTTACTCGATGGGACTAGCGGGTGGCACAGATACGCAGTATTTT.